What follows is one T cell receptor beta chain and its context. Its antigen is undetermined. Looked up from germline, CDR1 is SGDLS and CDR2 is YYNGEE. This CDR3 comprises 18 residues. After removal of 1 base from V and 6 bases from J, the junction contained 7 bases not matched to a gene. Regions amplified from RNA transcripts were the TCR beta CDR3 regions. HTBI primers were employed in a first-round RT-PCR of the TCR CDR3. TCRdb fed the multiplex PCR reads into MiXCR, producing one record per CDR3 protein. The sample lists fewer than 750,000 distinct CDR3 sequences, 13% to 15% occurring once. The data derive from a study of T cells in Graves' hyperthyroidism and ophthalmopathy. Broader study findings: Clonotypes that were expanded in thyroid above 0.001 mostly appeared in blood too. A model using 13 V-J features told ophthalmopathy apart from stable hyperthyroidism.

Uncontrolled infection, other autoimmune disease, pregnancy or lactation barred patients from enrollment. The PBMCs were taken from more than 8 ml of fresh peripheral blood. Sequenced: blood. This sequence joins TRBV9 and TRBJ2-1; 16 positions match TRBD2. This sequence originates from a woman aged 50 to 65 with Graves' ophthalmopathy. The CDR3 spells CASSVTGTSGRAGNEQFF. CDR3 bases: TGTGCCAGCAGCGTAACCGGGACTAGCGGGAGGGCCGGCAATGAGCAGTTCTTC.